These 4 T cell receptor beta chains came from one sample sequenced in a study of neoadjuvant nivolumab and ipilimumab in lung cancer. Measured with immunoSEQ multiplex PCR; TCRdb has only the in-frame clones, and not every one. The table shows roughly 39,000 clones, with 85% to 90% occurring only once. The material was peripheral blood, obtained before neoadjuvant nivolumab, alone or with ipilimumab. The receptor source for this set is an adult with non-small cell lung cancer.

This chain connects TRBV5-4 to TRBJ1-1; 11 nucleotides match TRBD1. Trimming cost V 4 bases and J 4 bases; bases outside gene matches: 12. The CDR3 is 17 amino acids. Germline V gives CDR1 SGHNT, CDR2 YYREEE (reference sequence). CDR3 region: CASSRGTGGIRSTEAFF. DNA for the CDR3: TGTGCCAGCAGCCGCGGGACAGGGGGTATTCGGTCCACTGAAGCTTTCTTT.

The chain has TRBV5-4 and TRBJ1-3, with TRBD1 as a possible D gene (6 bases). Germline V gene lookup returns CDR1 SGHNT and CDR2 YYREEE (reference sequence). The CDR3 length is 17 residues. The V end lost 0 bases, the J end lost 0 bases, and 13 bases lay between the germline ends. The CDR3 region has the DNA TGTGCCAGCAGCTTGGCCGGGGGCGCCAGCTCTGGAAACACCATATATTTT. Its translation is CASSLAGGASSGNTIYF.

The chain combines TRBV28 with TRBJ1-1; a weak D match, TRBD1 (5 bases). In germline, CDR1 is MDHEN, CDR2 SYDVKM. Trimming removed 1 base at V and 11 bases at J, with 14 bases between. CDR3 length: 13 residues. The chain's CDR3 is CASSLSQVAGAFF. CDR3 DNA sequence: TGTGCCAGCAGTTTATCACAGGTTGCAGGGGCTTTCTTT.

This chain uses TRBV6-5 with TRBJ2-7; D is tentatively TRBD1 or TRBD2 (5 bases each). Deletions cut 8 bases from V and 3 bases from J, with 11 bases between. The CDR3 is 12 amino acids. The germline V gene encodes CDR1 MNHEY and CDR2 SVGAGI. The CDR3 here is CASHGTGYEQYF. Written as DNA, the CDR3 is TGTGCCAGCCATGGGACGGGCTACGAGCAGTACTTC.